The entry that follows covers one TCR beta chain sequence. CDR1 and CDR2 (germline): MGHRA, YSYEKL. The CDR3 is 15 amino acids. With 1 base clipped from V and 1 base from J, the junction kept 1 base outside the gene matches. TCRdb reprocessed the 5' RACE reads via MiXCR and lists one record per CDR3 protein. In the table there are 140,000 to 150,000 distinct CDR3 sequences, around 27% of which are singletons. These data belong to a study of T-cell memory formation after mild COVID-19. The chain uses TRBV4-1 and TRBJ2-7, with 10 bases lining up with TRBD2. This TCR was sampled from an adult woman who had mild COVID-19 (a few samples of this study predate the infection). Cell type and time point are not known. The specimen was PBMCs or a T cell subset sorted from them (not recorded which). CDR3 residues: CASSQVLAGSYEQYF. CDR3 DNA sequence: TGCGCCAGCAGCCAAGTACTAGCGGGATCCTACGAGCAGTACTTC.